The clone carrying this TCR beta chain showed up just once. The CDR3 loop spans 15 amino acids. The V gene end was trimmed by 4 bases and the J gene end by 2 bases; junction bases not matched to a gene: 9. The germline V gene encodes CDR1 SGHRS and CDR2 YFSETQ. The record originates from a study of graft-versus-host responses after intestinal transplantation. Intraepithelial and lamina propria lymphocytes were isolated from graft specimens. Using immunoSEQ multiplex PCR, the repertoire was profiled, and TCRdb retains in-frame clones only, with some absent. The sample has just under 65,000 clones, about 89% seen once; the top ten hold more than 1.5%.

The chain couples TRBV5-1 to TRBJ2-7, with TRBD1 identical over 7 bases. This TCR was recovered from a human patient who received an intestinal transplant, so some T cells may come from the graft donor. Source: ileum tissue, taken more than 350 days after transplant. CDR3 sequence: CASSPPPGQTYEQYF. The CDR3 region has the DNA TGCGCCAGCAGCCCGCCACCGGGACAGACCTACGAGCAGTACTTC.